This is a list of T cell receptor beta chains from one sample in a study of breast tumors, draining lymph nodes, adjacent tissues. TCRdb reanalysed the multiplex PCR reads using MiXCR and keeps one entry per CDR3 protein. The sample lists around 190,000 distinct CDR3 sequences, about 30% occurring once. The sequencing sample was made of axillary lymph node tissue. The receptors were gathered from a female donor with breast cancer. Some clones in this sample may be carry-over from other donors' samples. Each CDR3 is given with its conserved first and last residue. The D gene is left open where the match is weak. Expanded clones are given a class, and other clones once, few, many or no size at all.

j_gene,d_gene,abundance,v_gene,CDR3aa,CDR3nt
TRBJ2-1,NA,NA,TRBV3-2,CASSQDCWRGNEQFF,TGTGCCAGCAGCCAAGATTGCTGGCGGGGGAATGAGCAGTTCTTC
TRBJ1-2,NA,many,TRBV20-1,CSASEGNSNYGYTF,TGCAGTGCTTCAGAGGGGAATTCTAACTATGGCTACACCTTC
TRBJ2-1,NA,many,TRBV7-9,CASSIRGVVNEQFF,TGTGCCAGCAGCATCAGGGGGGTGGTGAATGAGCAGTTCTTC
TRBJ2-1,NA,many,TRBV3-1,CASSQGVLNNEQFF,TGTGCCAGCAGCCAAGGTGTCTTGAACAATGAGCAGTTCTTC
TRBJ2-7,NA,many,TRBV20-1,CSARESQRASEEQYF,TGCAGTGCTAGAGAATCCCAGCGGGCGAGTGAAGAGCAGTACTTC
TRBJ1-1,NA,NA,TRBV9,CASSPSASRPRSEAFF,TGTGCCAGCAGCCCTTCTGCCAGCAGGCCCAGGAGTGAAGCTTTCTTT
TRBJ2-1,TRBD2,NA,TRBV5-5,CASSPDMALAGVSEQFF,TGTGCCAGCAGCCCGGACATGGCACTAGCGGGAGTTAGTGAGCAGTTCTTC
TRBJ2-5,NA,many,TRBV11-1,CASSLGTGTATQYF,TGTGCCAGCAGCTTAGGAACCGGGACTGCAACCCAGTACTTC
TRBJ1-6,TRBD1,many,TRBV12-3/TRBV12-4,CASRTTGQGGSSPLHF,TGTGCCAGCAGGACCACGGGACAGGGGGGGAGTTCACCCCTCCACTTT
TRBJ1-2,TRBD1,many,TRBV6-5,CASTSGGARGYTF,TGTGCCAGCACTTCAGGGGGCGCGAGGGGCTACACCTTC
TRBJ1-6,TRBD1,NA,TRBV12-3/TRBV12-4,CASSFEAHGRGIVPNSPLHF,TGTGCCAGCAGTTTCGAGGCCCACGGCAGGGGGATCGTCCCCAATTCACCCCTCCACTTT
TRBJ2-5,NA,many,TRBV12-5,CASESDPRLTSETQYF,TGTGCTAGTGAGTCAGATCCCCGACTAACATCGGAGACCCAGTACTTC
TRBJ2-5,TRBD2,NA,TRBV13,CASSLGTSGGAVSETQYF,TGTGCCAGCAGCCTCGGGACTAGCGGGGGGGCCGTTTCGGAGACCCAGTACTTC
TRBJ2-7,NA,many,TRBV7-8,CASSLDGAATRRYF,TGTGCCAGCAGCTTAGACGGGGCAGCAACGCGTCGGTACTTC
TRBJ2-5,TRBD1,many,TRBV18,CASSPGQEETQYF,TGTGCCAGCTCACCGGGACAGGAAGAGACCCAGTACTTC
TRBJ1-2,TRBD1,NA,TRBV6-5,CASRTTGGYGYTF,TGTGCCAGCAGAACAACAGGGGGCTATGGCTACACCTTC
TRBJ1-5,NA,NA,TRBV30,CAWSIEGLIGRMNQPQHF,TGTGCCTGGAGTATAGAGGGACTTATAGGACGGATGAATCAGCCCCAGCATTTT
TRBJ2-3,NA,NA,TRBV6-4,CASNRTNTDTQYF,TGTGCCAGCAACCGGACAAACACAGATACGCAGTATTTT
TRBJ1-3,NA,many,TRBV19,CASSIMDTIYF,TGTGCCAGTAGTATCATGGACACCATATATTTT
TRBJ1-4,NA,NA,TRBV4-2,CASSQTKGSEKLFF,TGTGCCAGCAGCCAAACCAAGGGGTCTGAAAAACTGTTTTTT
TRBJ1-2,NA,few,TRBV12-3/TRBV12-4,CASSLSAVGAYGYTF,TGTGCCAGCAGTTTATCGGCGGTGGGGGCTTATGGCTACACCTTC
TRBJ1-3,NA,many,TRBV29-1,CSVDFRTGNTIYF,TGCAGCGTTGATTTTAGAACCGGAAACACCATATATTTT
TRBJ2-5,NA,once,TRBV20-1,CSARPHRGRTNQETQYF,TGCAGTGCTAGACCCCACAGGGGCCGGACTAATCAAGAGACCCAGTACTTC
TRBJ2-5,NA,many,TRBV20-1,CSARDNGGGSSAQYF,TGCAGTGCTAGAGATAATGGAGGGGGCTCCTCCGCCCAGTACTTC
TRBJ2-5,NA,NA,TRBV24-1,CATSELGGTQYF,TGTGCCACCAGTGAGCTGGGCGGGACCCAGTACTTC
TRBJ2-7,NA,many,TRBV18,CASSPPDSYEQYF,TGTGCCAGCTCACCACCGGACAGCTACGAGCAGTACTTC
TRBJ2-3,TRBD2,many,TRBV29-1,CSVDRQTSGGTTQYF,TGCAGCGTTGATCGCCAGACTAGCGGGGGGACTACGCAGTATTTT
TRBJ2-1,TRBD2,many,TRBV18,CATRRAGLAGAEQFF,TGTGCCACCCGACGGGCGGGGCTAGCGGGGGCCGAGCAGTTCTTC
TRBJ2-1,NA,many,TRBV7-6,CASSLLGSVYNEQFF,TGTGCCAGCAGCTTACTAGGTTCAGTCTACAATGAGCAGTTCTTC
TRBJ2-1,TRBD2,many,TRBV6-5,CASSPSPPSGREQFF,TGTGCCAGCAGTCCGTCGCCTCCTAGCGGCAGAGAGCAGTTCTTC
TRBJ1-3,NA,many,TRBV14,CASSQGSGNTIYF,TGTGCCAGCAGCCAGGGATCTGGAAACACCATATATTTT
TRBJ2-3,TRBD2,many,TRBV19,CASSILAGVGTDTQYF,TGTGCCAGTAGTATTTTAGCGGGAGTCGGCACAGATACGCAGTATTTT
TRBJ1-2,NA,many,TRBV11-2,CASSLAGTNKGGYTF,TGTGCCAGTAGCTTAGCTGGGACAAATAAAGGGGGCTACACCTTC
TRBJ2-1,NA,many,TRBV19,CASRAAGIYNEQFF,TGTGCCAGTAGGGCGGCGGGAATTTACAATGAGCAGTTCTTC
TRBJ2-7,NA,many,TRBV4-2,CASSQELAVSYEQYF,TGTGCCAGCAGCCAAGAATTAGCGGTGTCCTACGAGCAGTACTTC
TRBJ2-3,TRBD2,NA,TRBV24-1,CATSDFLLAGDKQYF,TGTGCCACCAGTGATTTTCTTCTAGCGGGGGATAAGCAGTATTTT
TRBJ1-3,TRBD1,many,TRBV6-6,CASSQTGDSGNTIYF,TGTGCCAGCAGTCAGACAGGGGACTCTGGAAACACCATATATTTT
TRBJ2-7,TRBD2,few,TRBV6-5,CASSYSALASGSIEQYF,TGTGCCAGCAGTTACTCCGCTTTGGCTAGCGGGAGTATCGAGCAGTACTTC
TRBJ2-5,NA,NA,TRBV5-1,CASSLMTNQDTQYF,TGCGCCAGCAGCTTGATGACGAACCAAGACACCCAGTATTTC
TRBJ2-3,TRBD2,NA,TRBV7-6,CASSASSGGNTDTQYF,TGTGCCAGCAGCGCCTCTAGCGGGGGGAACACAGATACGCAGTATTTT
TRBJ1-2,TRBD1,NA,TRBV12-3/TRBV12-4,CASSPNPGGAKYGYTF,TGTGCCAGCAGTCCCAACCCAGGGGGCGCAAAATATGGCTACACCTTC
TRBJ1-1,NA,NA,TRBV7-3,CASSLERQNTEAFF,TGTGCCAGCAGCTTAGAAAGGCAGAACACTGAAGCTTTCTTT
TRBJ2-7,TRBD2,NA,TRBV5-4,CASSLGTIGPSEQCF,TGTGCCAGCAGCTTAGGGACTATCGGGCCCTCCGAGCAGTGCTTC
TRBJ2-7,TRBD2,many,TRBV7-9,CASSLVLAGVEQYF,TGTGCCAGCAGCTTAGTACTAGCGGGAGTCGAGCAGTACTTC
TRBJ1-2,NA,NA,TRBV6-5,CASSYSEFLGGYTF,TGTGCCAGCAGTTATTCAGAGTTTTTAGGTGGCTACACCTTC
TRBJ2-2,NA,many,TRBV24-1,CATLDPNTGELFF,TGTGCCACCCTGGACCCTAACACCGGGGAGCTGTTTTTT
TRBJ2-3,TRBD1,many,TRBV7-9,CASSYSGGGSTDTQYF,TGTGCCAGCAGCTACTCAGGGGGTGGAAGCACAGATACGCAGTATTTT
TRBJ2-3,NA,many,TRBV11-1,CASSLAGDTQYF,TGTGCCAGCAGCTTAGCAGGGGATACGCAGTATTTT
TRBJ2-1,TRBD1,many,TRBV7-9,CASSVGTGGFNEQFF,TGTGCCAGCAGCGTCGGGACAGGGGGGTTCAATGAGCAGTTCTTC
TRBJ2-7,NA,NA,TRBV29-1,CSVDLPSPSYEQYF,TGCAGCGTTGATTTGCCTAGCCCCTCCTACGAGCAGTACTTC